The 25 T cell receptor beta chains presented below share a single source sample, sequenced in a study of blood T cell repertoires in COVID-19. TCRdb's table, derived via immunoSEQ multiplex PCR, lists solely in-frame clones and lacks some. The sample includes fewer than 70,000 clones, 90% to 95% of them seen just once. Sequenced material: peripheral blood. The origin of the receptors is a man aged 45 to 65 with active COVID-19.

This chain joins TRBV27 and TRBJ1-1; a weak D match, TRBD1 (6 bases). The CDR3 runs 13 residues. Germline V gene sequence: CDR1 MNHEY, CDR2 SMNVEV (reference sequence). The V end lost 3 bases, the J end lost 4 bases, and 9 bases lay between the germline ends. The DNA for the CDR3 is TGTGCCAGCAGTTTTATAGGGGGCACTGAAGCTTTCTTT. Its translation: CASSFIGGTEAFF.

This clone has just one count. The chain recombines TRBV27 with TRBJ1-1; D unclear. The CDR3 runs to 14 residues. Trimming removed 8 bases from V and 5 bases from J, with 18 bases in between. Germline V lookup: CDR1 MNHEY, CDR2 SMNVEV (reference sequence). CDR3 sequence (DNA): TGTGCCAGCCGCCCGGTCGGGGAGCCTACTGAAGCTTTCTTT. Translated: CASRPVGEPTEAFF.

The rearrangement uses TRBV11-3 and TRBJ2-7; 12 positions match TRBD2. This CDR3 contains 19 residues. V shed 2 bases and J 7 bases; nucleotides not matched to a gene: 18. Germline CDR1 and CDR2: SGHNT and YENEEA. The CDR3 sequence is CASSLIGRASGGERREQYF. CDR3 bases: TGTGCCAGCAGCTTAATTGGAAGGGCTAGCGGGGGGGAGCGGCGGGAGCAGTACTTC.

This clone was detected only once. V usage is TRBV9 and J usage is TRBJ2-3; a possible D gene is TRBD2 (5 bases). CDR3 length: 15 residues. Trimming took 0 bases from V and 1 from J, leaving 9 bases between them. From germline, CDR1 is SGDLS and CDR2 YYNGEE. The CDR3 spells CASSVASWGTDTQYF. In nucleotides, the CDR3 is TGTGCCAGCAGCGTAGCTAGCTGGGGCACAGATACGCAGTATTTT.

This clone has a single count. The chain uses TRBV9 and TRBJ2-5; a weak D match, TRBD2 (5 bases). CDR3 size: 14 residues. The germline gives CDR1 SGDLS, CDR2 YYNGEE. Trimming took off 4 bases at V and 5 bases at J, with 15 bases between the two ends. The CDR3: CASSPGYPGETQYF. As DNA, the CDR3 is TGTGCCAGCAGCCCGGGGTACCCGGGGGAGACCCAGTACTTC.

The rearrangement joins TRBV5-8 to TRBJ2-1; 9 nucleotides match TRBD2. V shed 4 bases and J 8 bases; nucleotides not matched to a gene: 10. This CDR3 is built from 15 residues. Germline lookup yields CDR1 SGHTS and CDR2 YDEGEE. Here the CDR3 DNA reads TGTGCCAGCAGCCTCGGGACTAGCAAGAGTCATGAGCAGTTCTTC. Translating it yields CASSLGTSKSHEQFF.

The rearrangement joins TRBV9 to TRBJ2-1; D is possibly TRBD1 (6 bases). This CDR3 comprises 16 residues. Germline CDR1 reads SGDLS; CDR2 reads YYNGEE. The ends were cut back, 2 bases at V and 9 bases at J, with 21 bases in the middle. CDR3 residues: CASSVDGTPSQSEQFF. The CDR3 DNA is TGTGCCAGCAGCGTTGACGGGACACCATCACAAAGTGAGCAGTTCTTC.

The chain recombines TRBV28 with TRBJ2-1; 13 bases are shared with TRBD2. CDR1 is MDHEN and CDR2 is SYDVKM in the germline V gene. V dropped 3 bases and J dropped 8; count of bases not matched to a gene: 10. The CDR3 loop spans 17 amino acids. The CDR3 DNA reads TGTGCCAGCAGTTTTCGACTAGCGGGAGGCCCGGGGCATGAGCAGTTCTTC. This encodes CASSFRLAGGPGHEQFF.

V usage is TRBV15 and J usage is TRBJ1-1, with 7 nucleotides matching TRBD1. This CDR3 comprises 16 residues. V dropped 5 bases and J dropped 4; count of bases not matched to a gene: 13. The germline gives CDR1 LNHNV, CDR2 YYDKDF (reference sequence). The CDR3 DNA reads as TGTGCCACCAGCGATCCTAGGGGCCAGGGGGGCACTGAAGCTTTCTTT. Translated: CATSDPRGQGGTEAFF.

V gene TRBV20-1 combines with J gene TRBJ1-2; D uncertain. The V and J ends lost 3 bases and 6 bases respectively, with 11 bases between them. Germline V CDR1 and CDR2: DFQATT, SNEGSKA (reference sequence). The CDR3 has 12 amino acids. The CDR3 DNA reads TGCAGTGCTAGTCCCCGAGTCGATGGCTACACCTTC. It codes for CSASPRVDGYTF.

The rearrangement links TRBV10-2 to TRBJ1-1; D gene uncertain. CDR1 is WSHSY, CDR2 SAAADI, per germline. The germline V and J ends were trimmed by 5 bases and 0 bases, with 16 bases remaining between them. This CDR3 region has 16 residues. The CDR3 DNA reads as TGCGCCAGCAGTCGTCTCAGATACCATATGAACACTGAAGCTTTCTTT. Translated, it gives CASSRLRYHMNTEAFF.

This clone was recorded only once. The CDR3 region is CASSYSGAGGAGYTF. The CDR3 region has the DNA TGTGCCAGCAGTTACTCGGGCGCAGGGGGCGCGGGCTACACCTTC. The rearrangement uses TRBV6-2 or TRBV6-3 and TRBJ1-2; 8 bases match TRBD1. Germline V CDR1 and CDR2: MNHEY, SVGEGT. V shed 0 bases and J 8 bases; nucleotides not matched to a gene: 8. The CDR3 length is 15 residues.

J is TRBJ1-5 and V is TRBV4-2; no clear D gene. Trimming removed 1 base from V and 2 bases from J, with 3 bases in between. CDR3 length: 13 residues. The germline V gene encodes CDR1 LGHNA and CDR2 YNFKEQ. The CDR3 sequence: CASSQGGNQPQHF. The CDR3 DNA sequence: TGTGCCAGCAGCCAAGGAGGCAATCAGCCCCAGCATTTT.

The rearrangement uses TRBV7-7 and TRBJ2-5, with D possibly TRBD1 on 5 matching bases. The CDR3 totals 14 residues. The germline CDR1 and CDR2 sequences are SSHAT and FNYEAQ (reference sequence). The V end lost 6 bases, the J end lost 4 bases, and 15 bases lay between the germline ends. The DNA of the CDR3 is TGTGCCAGCAGTTTACACTGGGGCGTAGAGACCCAGTACTTC. It yields the protein CASSLHWGVETQYF.

V is TRBV9 and J is TRBJ2-3; 14 nucleotides match TRBD2. Germline values: CDR1 SGDLS, CDR2 YYNGEE. V lost 3 bases, J lost 6 bases, and 6 bases stayed unmatched. The CDR3 spans 16 residues. The CDR3 is CASSGTSGGRYDTQYF. For the CDR3, the DNA is TGTGCCAGCAGCGGGACTAGCGGGGGGCGGTATGATACGCAGTATTTT.

This rearrangement joins TRBV6-5 to TRBJ2-2, with D uncertain. Per the germline V gene, CDR1 is MNHEY and CDR2 is SVGAGI. The CDR3 loop spans 16 amino acids. V was shortened by 0 bases and J by 1 base, with 9 bases between the two germline ends. CDR3 nucleotide sequence: TGTGCCAGCAGTTACTCCCACCAGCGGAACACCGGGGAGCTGTTTTTT. This gives the protein CASSYSHQRNTGELFF.

The genes are TRBV9 and TRBJ1-2; D remains ambiguous. With 3 bases removed from V and 6 bases from J, the gap between germline ends came to 18 bases. CDR3 length: 15 residues. Germline V gene sequence: CDR1 SGDLS, CDR2 YYNGEE. The CDR3 bases are TGTGCCAGCAGCGCCCGGTTAAGCTTAATAGATGGCTACACCTTC. This translates into CASSARLSLIDGYTF.

J is TRBJ2-1 and V is TRBV7-3; maybe TRBD1 (6 bases). The V end was cut by 5 bases, the J end by 9 bases, with 11 bases between. This CDR3 spans 12 amino acids. CDR1 and CDR2 from the germline V gene are SGHTA and FQGTGA. The CDR3 spells CASSPGAGEQFF. DNA of the CDR3: TGTGCCAGCAGCCCAGGGGCCGGTGAGCAGTTCTTC. The full variable domain, with the rest looked up from reference TRBV7-3 and TRBJ2-1, is GAGVSQTPSNKVTEKGKYVELRCDPISGHTALYWYRQSLGQGPEFLIYFQGTGAADDSGLPNDRFFAVRPEGSVSTLKIQRTERGDSAVYLCASSPGAGEQFFGPGTRLTVL.

The chain recombines TRBV9 with TRBJ2-7, with D maybe TRBD1 (6 bases). V lost 0 bases, J lost 0 bases, and 16 bases lay in between. CDR1 is SGDLS, CDR2 YYNGEE, per germline. The CDR3 runs 17 residues. Here the CDR3 reads CASSVAALTGSSYEQYF. In DNA, the CDR3 is TGTGCCAGCAGCGTAGCGGCCCTAACAGGGAGCTCCTACGAGCAGTACTTC.

J is TRBJ2-7 and V is TRBV21-1; the table assigns TRBD2, which was not confirmed against the DNA. TRBV21-1 is noted as a pseudogene. The CDR3 totals 14 residues. The CDR3 sequence is CASTPLAELYEQYF. The CDR3 nucleotides read TGTGCCAGCACCCCACTAGCTGAATTGTACGAGCAGTACTTC.

This chain connects TRBV12-3 or TRBV12-4 to TRBJ1-5; D perhaps matches TRBD1 (6 bases). This CDR3 comprises 13 residues. V dropped 5 bases and J dropped 4 bases, with 9 bases sitting between them. CDR3 nucleotides: TGTGCCAGCAGTACAGGGCCTAATCAGCCCCAGCATTTT. Its protein product is CASSTGPNQPQHF.

The V call is TRBV7-3, the J call TRBJ2-1, with 7 bases identical to TRBD2. Germline CDR1 SGHTA, CDR2 FQGTGA. This CDR3 comprises 15 residues. Trimming at V came to 1 base and at J to 3 bases, leaving 3 bases not matched to a gene. The CDR3 reads CASSLMAGDYNEQFF. In nucleotides, the CDR3 is TGTGCCAGCAGCTTAATGGCGGGGGACTACAATGAGCAGTTCTTC.

This sequence joins TRBV27 and TRBJ2-7; D possibly corresponds to TRBD1 (6 bases). V was cut by 3 bases and J by 6 bases, with 12 bases left in between. Germline CDR1 and CDR2: MNHEY and SMNVEV (reference sequence). The length of the CDR3 is 13 residues. This CDR3 is CASSFLGASEQYF. The DNA for the CDR3 is TGTGCCAGCAGTTTCTTGGGGGCGTCCGAGCAGTACTTC.

The J gene is TRBJ1-2, the V gene TRBV4-2, with D possibly matching TRBD1 (6 bases). CDR1 and CDR2 from the germline V gene are LGHNA and YNFKEQ. CDR3 length equals 13 residues. Deletions cut 0 bases from V and 6 bases from J, with 8 bases between. CDR3 sequence: CASSQDPGDGYTF. The CDR3 bases are TGTGCCAGCAGCCAAGACCCAGGGGATGGCTACACCTTC.

The chain carries TRBV28 and TRBJ2-3; D perhaps matches TRBD2 (6 bases). Trimming shortened V by 3 bases and J by 2 bases, and 9 bases separated the two germline ends. Germline loops: CDR1 MDHEN, CDR2 SYDVKM. The CDR3 totals 14 residues. The CDR3 bases are TGTGCCAGCAGTTTCGGGAGAAACACAGATACGCAGTATTTT. This codes for CASSFGRNTDTQYF.